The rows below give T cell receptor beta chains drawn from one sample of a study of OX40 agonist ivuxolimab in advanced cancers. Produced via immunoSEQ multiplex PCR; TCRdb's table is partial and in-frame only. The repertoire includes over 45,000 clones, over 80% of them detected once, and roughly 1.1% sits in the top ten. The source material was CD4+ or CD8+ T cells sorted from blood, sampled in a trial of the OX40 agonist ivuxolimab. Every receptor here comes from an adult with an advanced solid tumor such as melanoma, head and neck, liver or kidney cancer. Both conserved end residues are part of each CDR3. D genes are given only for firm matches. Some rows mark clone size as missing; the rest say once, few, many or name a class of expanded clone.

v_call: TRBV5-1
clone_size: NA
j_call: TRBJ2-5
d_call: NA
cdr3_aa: CASSFSDRTQETQYF
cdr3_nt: TGCGCCAGCAGCTTTAGCGACAGAACCCAAGAGACCCAGTACTTC

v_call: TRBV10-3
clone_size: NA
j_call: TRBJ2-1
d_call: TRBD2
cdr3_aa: CAIQRGSDNEQFF
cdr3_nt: TGTGCCATTCAGCGGGGGTCGGACAATGAGCAGTTCTTC

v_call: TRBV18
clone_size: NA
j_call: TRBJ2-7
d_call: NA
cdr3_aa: CASSPQMDYEQYF
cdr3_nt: TGTGCCAGCTCACCACAAATGGACTACGAGCAGTACTTC

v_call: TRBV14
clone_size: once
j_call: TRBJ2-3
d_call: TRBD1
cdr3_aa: CASSAAGGVNTQYF
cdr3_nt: TGTGCCAGCAGCGCGGCAGGGGGCGTGAATACGCAGTATTTT

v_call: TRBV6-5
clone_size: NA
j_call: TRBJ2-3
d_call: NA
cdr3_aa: CASVGSGHTQYF
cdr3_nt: TGTGCCAGCGTTGGGAGCGGACATACGCAGTATTTT

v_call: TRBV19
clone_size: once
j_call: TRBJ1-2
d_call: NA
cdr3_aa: CASRGPSGYGYTF
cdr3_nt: TGTGCCAGTAGAGGCCCCTCGGGCTATGGCTACACCTTC

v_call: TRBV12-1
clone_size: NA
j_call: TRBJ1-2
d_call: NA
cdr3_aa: CASSFVQVRVNYGYTF
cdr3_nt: TGTGCCAGCAGCTTTGTACAGGTCAGGGTAAACTATGGCTACACCTTC

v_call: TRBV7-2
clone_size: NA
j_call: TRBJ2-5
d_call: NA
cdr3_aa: CASSFTGGPGETQYF
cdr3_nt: TGTGCCAGCAGCTTCACCGGGGGGCCAGGAGAGACCCAGTACTTC

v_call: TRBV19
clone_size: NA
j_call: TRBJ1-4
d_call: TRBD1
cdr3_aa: CASSPGQGGKLFF
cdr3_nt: TGTGCCAGTAGTCCGGGACAGGGCGGAAAACTGTTTTTT

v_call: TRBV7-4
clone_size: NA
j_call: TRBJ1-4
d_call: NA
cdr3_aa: CASRRAGEKLFF
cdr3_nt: TGTGCCAGCAGAAGAGCTGGGGAAAAACTGTTTTTT

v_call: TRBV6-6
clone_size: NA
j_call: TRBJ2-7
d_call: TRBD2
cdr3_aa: CASRPSGGQSYEQYF
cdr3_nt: TGTGCCAGCAGGCCTAGCGGGGGTCAATCCTACGAGCAGTACTTC

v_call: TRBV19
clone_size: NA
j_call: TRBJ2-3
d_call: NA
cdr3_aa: CASSHSTDTQYF
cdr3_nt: TGTGCCAGTAGTCATAGCACAGATACGCAGTATTTT

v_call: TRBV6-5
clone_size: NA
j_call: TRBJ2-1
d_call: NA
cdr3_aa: CASSTLGAGEDEQFF
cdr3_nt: TGTGCCAGCAGTACCCTCGGGGCTGGGGAGGATGAGCAGTTCTTC

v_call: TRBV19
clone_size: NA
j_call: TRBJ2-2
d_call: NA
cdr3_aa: CASSIAPVAGELFF
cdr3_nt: TGTGCCAGTAGTATAGCCCCAGTAGCCGGGGAGCTGTTTTTT

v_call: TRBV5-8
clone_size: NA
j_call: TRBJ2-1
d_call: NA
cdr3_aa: CASSFWRGSSYNEQFF
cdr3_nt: TGTGCCAGCAGTTTTTGGCGGGGTAGCTCCTACAATGAGCAGTTCTTC

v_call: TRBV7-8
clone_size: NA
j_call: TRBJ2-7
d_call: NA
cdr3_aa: CASSLGTGGLLYEQYF
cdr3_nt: TGTGCCAGCAGCTTAGGGACGGGGGGCCTGCTCTACGAGCAGTACTTC

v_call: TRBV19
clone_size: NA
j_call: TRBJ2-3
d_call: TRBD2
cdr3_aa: CATRAGLAGTDTQYF
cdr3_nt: TGTGCCACCCGTGCGGGACTAGCGGGAACAGATACGCAGTATTTT

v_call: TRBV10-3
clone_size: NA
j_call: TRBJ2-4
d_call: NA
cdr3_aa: CAIGGLGNIQYF
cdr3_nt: TGTGCCATCGGGGGTTTGGGAAACATTCAGTACTTC

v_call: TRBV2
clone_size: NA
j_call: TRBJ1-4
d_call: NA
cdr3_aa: CASRRTLEKLFF
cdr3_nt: TGTGCCAGCAGAAGAACTTTGGAAAAACTGTTTTTT

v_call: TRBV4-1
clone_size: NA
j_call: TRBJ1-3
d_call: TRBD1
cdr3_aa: CASSQVGTGLISSGNTIYF
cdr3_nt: TGCGCCAGCAGCCAAGTTGGGACAGGCCTTATAAGCTCTGGAAACACCATATATTTT

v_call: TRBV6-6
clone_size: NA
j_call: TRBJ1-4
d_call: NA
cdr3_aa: CASSKNRERQEKLFF
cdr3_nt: TGTGCCAGCAGCAAGAACAGGGAAAGGCAAGAAAAACTGTTTTTT

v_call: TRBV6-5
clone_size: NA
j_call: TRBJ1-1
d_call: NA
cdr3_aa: CASSYLATMNTEAFF
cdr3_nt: TGTGCCAGCAGTTATTTGGCAACTATGAACACTGAAGCTTTCTTT

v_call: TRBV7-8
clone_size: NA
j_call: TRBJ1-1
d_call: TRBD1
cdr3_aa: CASSLKTGPGQGQGTEAFF
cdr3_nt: TGTGCCAGCAGCTTAAAAACCGGACCGGGACAGGGTCAAGGCACTGAAGCTTTCTTT

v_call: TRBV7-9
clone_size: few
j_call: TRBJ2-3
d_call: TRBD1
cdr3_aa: CASSLRRTGSTDTQYF
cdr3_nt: TGTGCCAGCAGCTTACGGCGGACAGGGAGCACAGATACGCAGTATTTT

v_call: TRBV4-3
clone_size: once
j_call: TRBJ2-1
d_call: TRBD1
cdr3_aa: CASSPGTGSSYNEQFF
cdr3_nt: TGCGCCAGCAGCCCAGGGACAGGGAGCTCCTACAATGAGCAGTTCTTC

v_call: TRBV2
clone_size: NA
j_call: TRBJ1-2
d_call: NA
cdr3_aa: CASSGVSSYGYTF
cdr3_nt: TGTGCCAGCAGTGGCGTATCCTCCTATGGCTACACCTTC

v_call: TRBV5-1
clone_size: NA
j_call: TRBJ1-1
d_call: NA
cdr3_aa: CASSGTQGNTEAFF
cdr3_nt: TGCGCCAGCAGCGGTACACAGGGGAACACTGAAGCTTTCTTT